This T cell receptor (beta chain) originates from a study of shared clonotypes between healthy human individuals. Each PCR replicate run on unsorted PBMC took in around 300 ng DNA, roughly 32,000 T cell genomes. Using immunoSEQ multiplex PCR, the repertoire was profiled, and TCRdb retains in-frame clones only, with some absent. This sample has some 470,000 clones; 76% occur once, and the top ten carry 10% to 15%. From germline, CDR1 is SGHRS and CDR2 YFSETQ. V was trimmed by 5 bases and J by 2 bases, leaving 18 bases between them. The length of the CDR3 is 16 residues. This clonotype was sampled from a woman between 35 and 50 years old in good health. Some clones in this sample may be carry-over from other donors' samples. The specimen sequenced was PBMCs. The chain uses TRBV5-1 and TRBJ2-3, with D perhaps TRBD2 (6 bases). The CDR3 is CASRPIRGGNTDTQYF. CDR3 coding DNA: TGCGCCAGCAGACCCATCCGTGGGGGGAACACAGATACGCAGTATTTT. The entire variable domain, with the rest obtained from reference TRBV5-1 and TRBJ2-3, is as follows: KAGVTQTPRYLIKTRGQQVTLSCSPISGHRSVSWYQQTPGQGLQFLFEYFSETQRNKGNFPGRFSGRQFSNSRSEMNVSTLELGDSALYLCASRPIRGGNTDTQYFGPGTRLTVL.